These 29 T cell receptor beta chains originate from one sample sequenced in a study of blood T cell repertoires in COVID-19. Data came from immunoSEQ multiplex PCR; TCRdb stores just in-frame clones and leaves some out. The sample holds 360,000 or so clones; around 86% are singletons and the top ten take approximately 5.4%. The sample comprised PBMCs or T cells enriched from blood (not recorded which). Every receptor here comes from a woman aged 45-65 years who had recovered from COVID-19.

This sequence joins TRBV18 and TRBJ2-7, with 8 nucleotides matching TRBD1. Germline trimming cut 3 bases from V and 2 bases from J; bases unmatched to any gene: 3. This CDR3 contains 14 residues. From germline, CDR1 is KGHSH and CDR2 LQKENI. The CDR3, as DNA: TGTGCCAGCTCACCGGGACAGGAAGCCTACGAGCAGTACTTC. This codes for CASSPGQEAYEQYF. Based on the CDR3 plus reference TRBV18 and TRBJ2-7, the full variable domain is NAGVMQNPRHLVRRRGQEARLRCSPMKGHSHVYWYRQLPEEGLKFMVYLQKENIIDESGMPKERFSAEFPKEGPSILRIQQVVRGDSAAYFCASSPGQEAYEQYFGPGTRLTVT.

The rearrangement joins TRBV18 to TRBJ2-3; the D gene is possibly TRBD1 (6 bases). The germline V and J ends were trimmed by 4 bases and 0 bases, with 17 bases remaining between them. This CDR3 is built from 17 residues. CDR1 and CDR2 from the germline V gene are KGHSH and LQKENI. The CDR3 DNA reads as TGTGCCAGCTCACGGCGCCGGGACACGACTAGCACAGATACGCAGTATTTT. Translation gives CASSRRRDTTSTDTQYF.

The chain couples TRBV18 to TRBJ2-2; D perhaps matches TRBD2 (6 bases). This CDR3 contains 15 residues. V was clipped by 3 bases and J by 4 bases, with 12 bases between them. The germline CDR1 and CDR2 sequences are KGHSH and LQKENI. CDR3 residues: CASSPNLGGTGELFF. CDR3 bases: TGTGCCAGCTCACCGAACCTCGGGGGCACCGGGGAGCTGTTTTTT.

V usage is TRBV7-9 and J usage is TRBJ2-3, with D maybe TRBD2 (6 bases). Germline assignment: CDR1 SEHNR and CDR2 FQNEAQ (reference sequence). Trimming removed 3 bases at V and 12 bases at J, with 19 bases between. The CDR3 consists of 14 residues. CDR3 residues: CASSFSGGSSSQYF. CDR3 in DNA: TGTGCCAGCAGCTTTTCCGGGGGATCATCTTCCCAGTATTTT.

The CDR3 region has the DNA TGTGCCAGCAGCCCCCAACAGGGGGTCCCCCCCTACGAGCAGTACTTC. Translated: CASSPQQGVPPYEQYF. This chain connects TRBV3-1 (or the pseudogene TRBV3-2) to TRBJ2-7; 8 nucleotides line up with TRBD1. V lost 4 bases to trimming and J lost 2 bases; unmatched junction nucleotides: 10. The CDR3 has 16 residues. The germline V gene has CDR1 LGHDT and CDR2 YNNKEL (reference sequence).

The V call is TRBV6-6, the J call TRBJ1-5; a weak D match, TRBD1 (5 bases). Germline V gives CDR1 MNHNY, CDR2 SVGAGI (reference sequence). With 4 bases removed from V and 0 bases from J, the gap between germline ends came to 13 bases. CDR3 size: 16 residues. The CDR3 loop reads CASSSGGVISNQPQHF. CDR3 bases: TGTGCCAGCAGTTCCGGAGGGGTTATTAGCAATCAGCCCCAGCATTTT.

J is TRBJ2-7 and V is TRBV6-2 or TRBV6-3, with 8 bases that match TRBD1. This CDR3 spans 12 amino acids. V was clipped by 6 bases and J by 5 bases; unmatched bases: 3. In germline, CDR1 is MNHEY, CDR2 SVGEGT. This CDR3 reads CASSRQGNEQYF. CDR3 in DNA: TGTGCCAGCAGCCGACAGGGGAACGAGCAGTACTTC.

This clone was seen a single time. The J gene is TRBJ1-6, the V gene TRBV27; D is uncertain. The CDR3 is 16 residues long. CDR1 is MNHEY, CDR2 SMNVEV, per germline (reference sequence). V lost 0 bases, J lost 4 bases, and 10 bases lay in between. The CDR3 reads CASSLSEVAYNSPLHF. The CDR3 region has the DNA TGTGCCAGCAGTTTATCGGAGGTGGCATATAATTCACCCCTCCACTTT.

The genes are TRBV5-6 and TRBJ1-1; D possibly corresponds to TRBD1 (6 bases). Per the germline V gene, CDR1 is SGHDT and CDR2 is YYEEEE. The CDR3 contains 15 residues. The V gene lost 3 bases and the J gene lost 5 bases, with 17 bases spanning the gap. The CDR3: CASSSYREGGTEAFF. The CDR3 DNA reads as TGTGCCAGCAGCTCATACAGGGAGGGAGGTACTGAAGCTTTCTTT.

This chain connects TRBV13 to TRBJ2-6, with a weak D call TRBD1 (6 bases). The CDR3 totals 19 residues. The V gene's germline CDR1 is PRHDT and CDR2 FYEKMQ (reference sequence). V dropped 5 bases and J dropped 2 bases, with 22 bases sitting between them. CDR3 amino acids: CASSPAAYREAPGANVLTF. The CDR3 region has the DNA TGTGCCAGCAGCCCGGCCGCTTACAGGGAAGCCCCTGGGGCCAACGTCCTGACTTTC. Using reference TRBV13 and TRBJ2-6 for the parts outside the CDR3, the full variable domain is AAGVIQSPRHLIKEKRETATLKCYPIPRHDTVYWYQQGPGQDPQFLISFYEKMQSDKGSIPDRFSAQQFSDYHSELNMSSLELGDSALYFCASSPAAYREAPGANVLTFGAGSRLTVL.

This chain joins TRBV4-3 and TRBJ2-3; D call uncertain. Trimming stripped 0 bases from V and 2 bases from J, with 12 bases between. The CDR3 runs 16 residues. Germline V lookup: CDR1 LGHNA, CDR2 YSLEER. DNA for the CDR3: TGCGCCAGCAGCCAAGAACATGGCGGCAACACAGATACGCAGTATTTT. It translates to CASSQEHGGNTDTQYF.

V and J are TRBV5-1 and TRBJ2-1; TRBD1 is a possible D gene (6 bases). Trimming cost V 4 bases and J 0 bases, with 8 bases left between them. The CDR3 has 14 amino acids. Germline V CDR1 and CDR2: SGHRS, YFSETQ. The CDR3 coding sequence is TGCGCCAGCAGCCCGGACAGCTCCTACAATGAGCAGTTCTTC. Its translation: CASSPDSSYNEQFF.

The rearrangement joins TRBV5-4 to TRBJ1-2; possibly TRBD1 for D (6 bases). Germline CDR1 and CDR2: SGHNT and YYREEE (reference sequence). The V gene lost 0 bases and the J gene lost 5 bases, with 11 bases spanning the gap. The CDR3 is 14 amino acids. CDR3 in amino acids: CASSLGQGPYGYTF. DNA of the CDR3: TGTGCCAGCAGCTTGGGGCAGGGGCCTTATGGCTACACCTTC. Together with reference TRBV5-4 and TRBJ1-2, the CDR3 gives the full variable domain: ETGVTQSPTHLIKTRGQQVTLRCSSQSGHNTVSWYQQALGQGPQFIFQYYREEENGRGNFPPRFSGLQFPNYSSELNVNALELDDSALYLCASSLGQGPYGYTFGSGTRLTVV.

The chain carries TRBV5-1 and TRBJ2-2; TRBD1 aligns across 9 bases. J lost 6 bases, V lost 6 bases, and 9 bases had no gene match. This CDR3 spans 15 amino acids. Germline V gene lookup returns CDR1 SGHRS and CDR2 YFSETQ. The CDR3 here is CASNPGQGLPGELFF. CDR3 DNA: TGCGCCAGCAACCCAGGACAGGGGTTGCCCGGGGAGCTGTTTTTT.

The CDR3 sequence is CASSPRTNEKLFF. In DNA, the CDR3 is TGTGCCAGCAGCCCGAGAACTAATGAAAAACTGTTTTTT. V gene TRBV14 combines with J gene TRBJ1-4; D not resolved. Germline V gives CDR1 SGHDN, CDR2 FVKESK. The CDR3 runs 13 residues. V was clipped by 4 bases and J by 1 base, with 4 bases between them.

The gene calls are TRBV6-5 and TRBJ1-6, with D possibly being TRBD1 (5 bases). V lost 6 bases to trimming and J lost 9 bases, with 18 bases between them. The V gene's germline CDR1 is MNHEY and CDR2 SVGAGI. This CDR3 region has 15 residues. This chain's CDR3 is CASSYDNGGGSPLHF. DNA for the CDR3: TGTGCCAGCAGCTACGACAATGGGGGAGGTTCACCCCTCCACTTT.

About this clone itself: One end of the junction fails to match germline, which may point to a read error. This chain joins TRBV11-2 and TRBJ2-5; possibly TRBD2 for D (6 bases). Germline-derived CDR1 and CDR2 are SGHAT and FQNNGV. The CDR3 consists of 13 residues. This CDR3 is CASSLSGARPVNF. The CDR3 DNA is TGTGCCAGCAGCCTTAGCGGAGCCAGGCCCGTTAACTTC.

The rearrangement joins TRBV19 to TRBJ1-2; no clear D. CDR1 is LNHDA, CDR2 SQIVND, per germline (reference sequence). The CDR3 spans 14 residues. Deletions cut 10 bases from V and 2 bases from J, with 17 bases between. CDR3 DNA sequence: TGTGCCACTCGGACTCCTGGAGTGAACTATGGCTACACCTTC. It encodes CATRTPGVNYGYTF.

The chain joins TRBV4-1 to TRBJ2-1; 12 positions match TRBD2. V lost 0 bases to trimming and J lost 9 bases; unmatched junction nucleotides: 6. The CDR3 spans 16 residues. Germline assignment: CDR1 MGHRA and CDR2 YSYEKL. The CDR3: CASSQDRLAGVGEQFF. The CDR3 region has the DNA TGCGCCAGCAGCCAAGATAGACTAGCGGGAGTGGGTGAGCAGTTCTTC.

This chain connects TRBV9 to TRBJ2-5; perhaps TRBD2 as D (5 bases). V lost 2 bases to trimming and J lost 6 bases, with 17 bases between them. Germline assignment: CDR1 SGDLS and CDR2 YYNGEE. This CDR3 is 15 amino acids long. Written as DNA, the CDR3 is TGTGCCAGCAGCGTTGGCGGAGCTGGCGGGCAGACCCAGTACTTC. This codes for CASSVGGAGGQTQYF. Drawing the rest from reference TRBV9 and TRBJ2-5, the complete variable domain is DSGVTQTPKHLITATGQRVTLRCSPRSGDLSVYWYQQSLDQGLQFLIQYYNGEERAKGNILERFSAQQFPDLHSELNLSSLELGDSALYFCASSVGGAGGQTQYFGPGTRLLVL.

The V call is TRBV10-3, the J call TRBJ2-5, with D maybe TRBD2 (5 bases). Germline values: CDR1 ENHRY, CDR2 SYGVKD. Trimming cost V 5 bases and J 1 base, with 14 bases left between them. This CDR3 is 15 amino acids long. DNA of the CDR3: TGTGCCATCAGTAACGGACTGTCTGCCCAAGAGACCCAGTACTTC. Protein sequence: CAISNGLSAQETQYF.

The genes are TRBV25-1 and TRBJ1-1; 8 nucleotides match TRBD1. After removal of 3 bases from V and 4 bases from J, the junction contained 7 bases not matched to a gene. This CDR3 is 15 amino acids long. Germline V gene data show CDR1 as MGHDK and CDR2 as SYGVNS. In nucleotides, the CDR3 is TGTGCCAGCAGTGAGTCACAGGGGGGGGTCACTGAAGCTTTCTTT. This gives the protein CASSESQGGVTEAFF. Using reference TRBV25-1 and TRBJ1-1 for the parts outside the CDR3, the full variable domain is EADIYQTPRYLVIGTGKKITLECSQTMGHDKMYWYQQDPGMELHLIHYSYGVNSTEKGDLSSESTVSRIRTEHFPLTLESARPSHTSQYLCASSESQGGVTEAFFGQGTRLTVV.

This clone was recorded once. V and J are TRBV6-2 or TRBV6-3 and TRBJ1-6; D is perhaps TRBD1 (6 bases). V lost 2 bases and J lost 8, with 10 bases in between. This CDR3 is 14 amino acids long. The germline gives CDR1 MNHEY, CDR2 SVGEGT. As DNA, the CDR3 is TGTGCCAGCAGTTACCTCGAGGGGGATTCACCCCTCCACTTT. Its protein is CASSYLEGDSPLHF.

This clone was detected ten times or more. The rearrangement uses TRBV11-2 and TRBJ1-1; a weak D match, TRBD1 (5 bases). Trimming cost V 1 base and J 8 bases, with 11 bases left between them. Germline V gives CDR1 SGHAT, CDR2 FQNNGV. This CDR3 has 13 residues. The CDR3 is CASSLVGRGEAFF. In DNA, the CDR3 is TGTGCCAGCAGCTTAGTGGGTAGGGGAGAAGCTTTCTTT.

This clone is a singleton in its sample. V gene TRBV5-5 combines with J gene TRBJ1-2; D gene unclear. Per the germline V gene, CDR1 is SGHKS and CDR2 is YYEKEE (reference sequence). CDR3 length: 13 amino acids. V lost 0 bases and J 4 bases, leaving 7 bases between the germline ends. The CDR3 DNA sequence: TGTGCCAGCAGCTTGGGTCTCGGCTATGGCTACACCTTC. Protein sequence: CASSLGLGYGYTF. Supplemented by reference TRBV5-5 and TRBJ1-2, the full variable domain reads DAGVTQSPTHLIKTRGQQVTLRCSPISGHKSVSWYQQVLGQGPQFIFQYYEKEERGRGNFPDRFSARQFPNYSSELNVNALLLGDSALYLCASSLGLGYGYTFGSGTRLTVV.

The chain combines TRBV27 with TRBJ1-1; 8 bases agree with TRBD1. Germline V CDR1 and CDR2: MNHEY, SMNVEV (reference sequence). V shed 2 bases, J shed 4 bases, and the junction held 6 bases outside the gene matches. The length of the CDR3 is 15 residues. CDR3 sequence reads: CASSLNQGAGTEAFF. CDR3 coding DNA: TGTGCCAGCAGTTTAAATCAGGGGGCTGGCACTGAAGCTTTCTTT.

V and J are TRBV4-1 and TRBJ1-5; no clear D. This CDR3 is 15 amino acids long. Trimming stripped 0 bases from V and 4 bases from J, with 10 bases between. Germline CDR1 and CDR2: MGHRA and YSYEKL. The CDR3 is CASSQEGPGNQPQHF. The CDR3 DNA reads TGCGCCAGCAGCCAAGAAGGTCCGGGAAATCAGCCCCAGCATTTT.

Only a few counts were recorded for this clone. The chain uses TRBV6-2 or TRBV6-3 and TRBJ1-6, with D possibly being TRBD1 (6 bases). The germline V and J ends were trimmed by 5 bases and 5 bases, with 19 bases remaining between them. The CDR3 has 17 residues. Germline values: CDR1 MNHEY, CDR2 SVGEGT. CDR3 in amino acids: CASSTRQAIPNNSPLHF. CDR3 bases: TGTGCCAGCAGTACCCGACAGGCCATACCGAATAATTCACCCCTCCACTTT.

The chain is built from TRBV29-1 and TRBJ1-5; 9 bases fit TRBD1. V lost 7 bases to trimming and J lost 4 bases; unmatched junction nucleotides: 5. The germline V gene has CDR1 SQVTM and CDR2 ANQGSEA. The CDR3 sequence is 13 residues long. For the CDR3, the DNA is TGCAGCGCCCAGACAGGGGGAAATCAGCCCCAGCATTTT. Its protein is CSAQTGGNQPQHF. Supplemented by reference TRBV29-1 and TRBJ1-5, the full variable domain reads SAVISQKPSRDICQRGTSLTIQCQVDSQVTMMFWYRQQPGQSLTLIATANQGSEATYESGFVIDKFPISRPNLTFSTLTVSNMSPEDSSIYLCSAQTGGNQPQHFGDGTRLSIL.